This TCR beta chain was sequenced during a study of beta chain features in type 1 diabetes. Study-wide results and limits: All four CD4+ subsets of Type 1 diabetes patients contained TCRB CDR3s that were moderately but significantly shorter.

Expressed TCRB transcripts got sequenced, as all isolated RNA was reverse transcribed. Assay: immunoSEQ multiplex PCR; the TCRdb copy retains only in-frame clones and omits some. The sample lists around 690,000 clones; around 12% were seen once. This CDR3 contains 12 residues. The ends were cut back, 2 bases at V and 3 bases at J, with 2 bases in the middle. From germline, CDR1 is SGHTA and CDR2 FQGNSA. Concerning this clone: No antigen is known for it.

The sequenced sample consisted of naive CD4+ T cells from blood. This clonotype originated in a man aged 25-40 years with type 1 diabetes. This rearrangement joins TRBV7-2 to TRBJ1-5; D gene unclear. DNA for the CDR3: TGTGCCAGCAGCTTAACCAATCAGCCCCAGCATTTT. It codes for CASSLTNQPQHF.